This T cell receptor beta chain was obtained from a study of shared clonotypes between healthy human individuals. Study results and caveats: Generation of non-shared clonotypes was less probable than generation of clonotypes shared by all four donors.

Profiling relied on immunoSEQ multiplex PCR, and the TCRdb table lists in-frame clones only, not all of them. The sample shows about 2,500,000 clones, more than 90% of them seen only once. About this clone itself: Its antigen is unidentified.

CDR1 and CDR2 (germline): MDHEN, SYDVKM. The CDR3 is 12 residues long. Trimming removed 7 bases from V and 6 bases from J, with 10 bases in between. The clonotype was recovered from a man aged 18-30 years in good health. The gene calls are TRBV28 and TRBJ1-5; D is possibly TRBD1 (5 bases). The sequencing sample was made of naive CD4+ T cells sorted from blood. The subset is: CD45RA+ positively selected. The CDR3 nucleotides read TGTGCCAGCATCGGAGGGGTTCAGCCCCAGCATTTT. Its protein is CASIGGVQPQHF.